This record concerns one T cell receptor beta chain sequence. The assay was immunoSEQ multiplex PCR, and TCRdb's table has in-frame clones only and misses some. The sample holds 23,000 or so clones; 60% to 75% are singletons and the top ten take approximately 3.2%. The data were taken from a study of radiotherapy plus CTLA-4 blockade in lung cancer. Study details: Objective response was observed in about 19% of patients, and disease control in approximately 33%.

CDR1 and CDR2 from the germline V gene are KGHSH and LQKENI. V was shortened by 8 bases and J by 3 bases, with 13 bases between the two germline ends. The CDR3 contains 13 residues. The sequencing here drew on peripheral blood, taken from a patient treated with radiotherapy plus ipilimumab. The sequence was obtained from a human donor with non-small cell lung cancer whose response to radiotherapy plus ipilimumab could not be evaluated. The V and J genes are TRBV18 and TRBJ1-1; D perhaps matches TRBD1 (5 bases). Written as DNA, the CDR3 is TGTGCCAGCAACGAGGAGGGGTACACTGAAGCTTTCTTT. Amino acids: CASNEEGYTEAFF.